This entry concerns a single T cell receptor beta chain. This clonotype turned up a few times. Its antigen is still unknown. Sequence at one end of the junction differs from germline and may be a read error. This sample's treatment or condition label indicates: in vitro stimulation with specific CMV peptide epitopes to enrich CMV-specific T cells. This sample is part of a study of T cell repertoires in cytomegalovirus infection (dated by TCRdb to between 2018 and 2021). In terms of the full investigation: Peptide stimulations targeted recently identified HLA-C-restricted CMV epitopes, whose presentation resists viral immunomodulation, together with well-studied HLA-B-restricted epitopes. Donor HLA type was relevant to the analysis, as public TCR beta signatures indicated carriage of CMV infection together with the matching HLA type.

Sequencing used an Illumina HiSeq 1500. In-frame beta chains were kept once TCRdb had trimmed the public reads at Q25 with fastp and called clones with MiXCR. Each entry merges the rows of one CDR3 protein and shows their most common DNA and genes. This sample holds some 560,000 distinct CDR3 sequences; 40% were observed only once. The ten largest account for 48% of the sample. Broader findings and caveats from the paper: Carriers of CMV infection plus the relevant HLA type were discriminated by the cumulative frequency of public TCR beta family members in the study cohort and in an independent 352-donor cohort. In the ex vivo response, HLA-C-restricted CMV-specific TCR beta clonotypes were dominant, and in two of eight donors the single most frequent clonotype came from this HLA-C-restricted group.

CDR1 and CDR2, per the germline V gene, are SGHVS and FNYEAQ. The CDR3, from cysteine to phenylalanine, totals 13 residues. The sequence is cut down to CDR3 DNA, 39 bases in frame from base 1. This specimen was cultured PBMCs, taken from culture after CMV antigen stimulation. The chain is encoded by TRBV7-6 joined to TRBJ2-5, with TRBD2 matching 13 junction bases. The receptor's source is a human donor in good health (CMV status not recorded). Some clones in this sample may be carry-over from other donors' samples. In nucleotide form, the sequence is TGTGCCAGCAGCTACCAGGGGACTAGCGGGACTCTCTTC. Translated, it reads CASSYQGTSGTLF. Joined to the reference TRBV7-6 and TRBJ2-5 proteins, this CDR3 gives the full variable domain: GAGVSQSPRYKVTKRGQDVALRCDPISGHVSLYWYRQALGQGPEFLTYFNYEAQQDKSGLPNDRFSAERPEGSISTLTIQRTEQRDSAMYRCASSYQGTSGTLFGPGTRLLVL.